The clone carrying this T cell receptor beta chain was seen a handful of times. The V and J ends lost 4 bases and 8 bases, in that order; junction bases with no gene match: 6. Germline V gene data show CDR1 as SGHTA and CDR2 as FQGNSA. The CDR3 has 15 residues. TCRdb fed the RT-PCR reads into MiXCR, producing one record per CDR3 protein. Of about 680,000 distinct CDR3 sequences listed, 12% to 15% are singletons. This chain connects TRBV7-2 to TRBJ1-4; 11 nucleotides line up with TRBD1. Sequencing was performed on memory CD4+ T cells from blood. This clonotype was obtained from a female donor in good health, serving as a healthy control. The CDR3 sequence: CASSSRTGGAEKLFF. CDR3 in DNA: TGTGCCAGCAGCTCCCGGACAGGGGGCGCGGAAAAACTGTTTTTT.